Listed here is a single T cell receptor (beta chain). The antigen remains unidentified. The sample originates from a study of cytomegalovirus exposure and HLA in healthy donors. Study-level results: Most subjects' HLA-A and HLA-B alleles were reportedly predicted from TCR beta sequences.

The PCR ran on 60 Vbeta and 13 Jbeta primers. The protocol was immunoSEQ multiplex PCR, while the TCRdb copy is restricted to in-frame clones and leaves out a portion. This table has some 100,000 clones, approximately 74% appearing once. The receptor was derived from a female donor in good health and CMV-seropositive. Sequencing was performed on PBMCs.

The DNA of the CDR3 is TGTGCCAGCAGTGAATCCGGTGACTGGAGGAAAGCTTTCTTT. Protein product: CASSESGDWRKAFF. This chain connects TRBV25-1 to TRBJ1-1, with D unclear. CDR1 is MGHDK and CDR2 is SYGVNS in the germline V gene. V was pared by 1 base and J by 9 bases, with 15 bases between. This CDR3 spans 14 amino acids.